This T cell receptor (beta chain) was recovered during a study of CD8+ T cells in alopecia areata. Overall study: Treated patients were given 5 to 10 mg oral tofacitinib twice daily. Patients remained on tofacitinib for 6 to 18 months and then went 6 months without it.

Extraction and reverse transcription of RNA yielded cDNA as the sequencing template. The data were produced by immunoSEQ multiplex PCR, yet TCRdb's version contains in-frame clones alone and is incomplete. Seen here are roughly 140,000 clones, approximately 50% observed once, and the top ten hold 0.85% to 1%. Comments on this clone: Its antigen is as yet unknown.

Germline V gene data show CDR1 as SGHNT and CDR2 as YYREEE (reference sequence). The trim removed 4 bases at V and 4 bases at J, leaving 7 bases unmatched. The CDR3 is made up of 14 amino acids. The study's findings and limits: Scalp specimens additionally yield sequences from normal skin's resident alphabeta T cells.

It was from alopecia areata patients that lesional scalp punch biopsies and peripheral blood were collected. This chain joins TRBV5-4 and TRBJ2-5, with 7 bases lining up with TRBD2. The sample was CD4+ T cells sorted from blood, taken at week 0. The clonotype comes from a human donor with alopecia areata. The CDR3 nucleotides are TGTGCCAGCAGCCCCCGCGGGGGAAGAGAGACCCAGTACTTC. Its translation: CASSPRGGRETQYF.